The 5 T cell receptor beta chains listed next were all sequenced from one sample in a study of blood T cell repertoires in COVID-19. Sequencing was performed with immunoSEQ multiplex PCR; in TCRdb, only in-frame clones are kept and a portion is missing. Of under 350,000 clones listed, around 86% are singletons. The source material was PBMCs or T cells enriched from blood (not recorded which). These receptor sequences come from a middle-aged woman with acute COVID-19.

V gene TRBV5-5 combines with J gene TRBJ2-2, with D perhaps TRBD2 (7 bases). Trimming left V 4 bases short and J 0 bases short, with 13 bases between. Looked up from germline, CDR1 is SGHKS and CDR2 is YYEKEE (reference sequence). The CDR3 runs to 16 residues. Here the CDR3 DNA reads TGTGCCAGCAGCCAGGGGCTAGCGGCGAACACCGGGGAGCTGTTTTTT. It encodes CASSQGLAANTGELFF.

This clone was recorded only once. The V gene is TRBV14, the J gene TRBJ1-5; no reliable D call. V was trimmed by 6 bases and J by 2 bases, leaving 11 bases between them. This CDR3 spans 14 amino acids. Germline V gene lookup returns CDR1 SGHDN and CDR2 FVKESK. The CDR3 nucleotides read TGTGCCAGCAGTGTCGAGGGTCGCAATCAGCCCCAGCATTTT. It encodes CASSVEGRNQPQHF.

V usage is TRBV4-3 and J usage is TRBJ1-1; 8 bases match TRBD1. V was clipped by 3 bases and J by 1 base; unmatched bases: 10. The CDR3 sequence is 17 residues long. CDR1 and CDR2 (germline): LGHNA, YSLEER. CDR3: CASSQGGQGRGNTEAFF. The DNA for the CDR3 is TGCGCCAGCAGCCAGGGAGGACAGGGACGAGGGAACACTGAAGCTTTCTTT.

The chain has TRBV5-1 and TRBJ1-2; 12 bases agree with TRBD1. Per the germline V gene, CDR1 is SGHRS and CDR2 is YFSETQ. With V trimmed by 4 bases and J by 6 bases, 19 bases remained unmatched. The CDR3 is 19 amino acids. This chain's CDR3 is CASSPQQFDPGQGANGYTF. As DNA, the CDR3 is TGCGCCAGCAGCCCGCAACAATTTGATCCGGGACAGGGGGCGAATGGCTACACCTTC.

This chain joins TRBV10-3 and TRBJ1-3, with a weak D call TRBD1 (5 bases). This CDR3 is built from 14 residues. V was clipped by 6 bases and J by 0 bases, with 9 bases between them. CDR1 is ENHRY and CDR2 is SYGVKD in the germline V gene. The CDR3 region is CAISSDTSGNTIYF. As DNA, the CDR3 is TGTGCCATCAGCTCGGACACCTCTGGAAACACCATATATTTT.